The subject of this entry is one T cell receptor beta chain. Methods used by the authors: Nucleated cell counts were estimated from reference gene primer amplification. Data came from immunoSEQ multiplex PCR; TCRdb stores just in-frame clones and leaves some out. V and J calls and clone size are given by that table; D and trimming were obtained from the DNA. The data show tens of thousands of clones, more than 65% seen once. The data originate from a study of blood T cell repertoires in COVID-19. Study-wide context: COVID-19 samples from acute and convalescent phases originated in the United States, Italy and Spain. PBMCs, B-cell-depleted T cells, or T cells provided the cDNA or gDNA that made up the material.

The V end was cut by 4 bases, the J end by 1 base, with 8 bases between. This CDR3 has 13 residues. The chain combines TRBV12-3 or TRBV12-4 with TRBJ2-7; the D is unclear. The TCR sequence derives from a human donor in a cohort sampled during active COVID-19. Specimen: peripheral blood. DNA of the CDR3: TGTGCCAGCAGTTCCAGGCAATCCTACGAGCAGTACTTC. As protein: CASSSRQSYEQYF.